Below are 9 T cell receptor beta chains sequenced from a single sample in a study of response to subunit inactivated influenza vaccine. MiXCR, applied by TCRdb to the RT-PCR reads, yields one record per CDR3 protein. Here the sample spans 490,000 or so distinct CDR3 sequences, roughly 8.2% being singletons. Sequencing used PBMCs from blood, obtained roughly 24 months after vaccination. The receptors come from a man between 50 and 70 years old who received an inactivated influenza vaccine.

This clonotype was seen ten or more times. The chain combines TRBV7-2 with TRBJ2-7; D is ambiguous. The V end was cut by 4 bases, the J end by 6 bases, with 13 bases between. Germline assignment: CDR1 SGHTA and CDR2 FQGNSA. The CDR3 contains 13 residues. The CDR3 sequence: CASSSQTPGEQYF. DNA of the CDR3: TGTGCCAGCAGCTCACAGACCCCTGGCGAGCAGTACTTC.

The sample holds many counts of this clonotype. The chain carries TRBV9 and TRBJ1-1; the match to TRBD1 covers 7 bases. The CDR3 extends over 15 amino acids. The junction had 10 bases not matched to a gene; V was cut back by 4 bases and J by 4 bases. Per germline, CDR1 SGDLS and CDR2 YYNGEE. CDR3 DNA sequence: TGTGCCAGCAGCTTACAGGGGACTATGGGCACTGAAGCTTTCTTT. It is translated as CASSLQGTMGTEAFF.

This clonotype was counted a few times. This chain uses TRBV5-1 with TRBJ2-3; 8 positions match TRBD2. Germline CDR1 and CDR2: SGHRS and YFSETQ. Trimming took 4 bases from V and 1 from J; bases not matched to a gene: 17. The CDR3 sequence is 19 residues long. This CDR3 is CASSPLFEGETSGTDTQYF. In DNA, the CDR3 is TGCGCCAGCAGCCCCCTCTTCGAGGGGGAGACTAGCGGCACAGATACGCAGTATTTT.

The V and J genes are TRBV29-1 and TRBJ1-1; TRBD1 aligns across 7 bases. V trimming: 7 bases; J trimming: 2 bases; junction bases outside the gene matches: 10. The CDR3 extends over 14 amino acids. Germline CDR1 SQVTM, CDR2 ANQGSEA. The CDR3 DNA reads TGCAGCGGTAAAAACAGGGGCTTTAACACTGAAGCTTTCTTT. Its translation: CSGKNRGFNTEAFF.

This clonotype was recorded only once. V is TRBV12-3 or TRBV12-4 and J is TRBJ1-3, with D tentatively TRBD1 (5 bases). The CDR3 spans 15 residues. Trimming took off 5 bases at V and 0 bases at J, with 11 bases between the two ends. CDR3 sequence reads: CASSVQAHSGNTIYF. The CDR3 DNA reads TGTGCCAGCAGTGTACAGGCGCACTCTGGAAACACCATATATTTT.

CDR3 residues: CSARDPGGASTDTQYF. Written as DNA, the CDR3 is TGCAGTGCTAGAGATCCGGGGGGCGCGAGCACAGATACGCAGTATTTT. The chain links TRBV20-1 to TRBJ2-3; D might be TRBD2 (7 bases). This CDR3 comprises 16 residues. The germline V gene encodes CDR1 DFQATT and CDR2 SNEGSKA (reference sequence). V shed 0 bases and J shed 0 bases, with 13 bases lying between them.

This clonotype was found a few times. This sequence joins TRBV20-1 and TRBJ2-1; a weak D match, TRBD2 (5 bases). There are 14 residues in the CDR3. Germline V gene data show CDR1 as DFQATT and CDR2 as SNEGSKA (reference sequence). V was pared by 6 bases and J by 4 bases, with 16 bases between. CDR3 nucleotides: TGCAGTGCCGACCCCGGGGAATTATACAATGAGCAGTTCTTC. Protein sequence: CSADPGELYNEQFF.

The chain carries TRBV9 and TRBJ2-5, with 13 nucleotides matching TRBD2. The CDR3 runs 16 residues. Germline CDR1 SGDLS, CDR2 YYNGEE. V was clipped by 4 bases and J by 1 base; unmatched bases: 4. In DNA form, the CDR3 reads TGTGCCAGCAGCCCGGGACTAGCGGGATTCCAAGAGACCCAGTACTTC. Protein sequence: CASSPGLAGFQETQYF.

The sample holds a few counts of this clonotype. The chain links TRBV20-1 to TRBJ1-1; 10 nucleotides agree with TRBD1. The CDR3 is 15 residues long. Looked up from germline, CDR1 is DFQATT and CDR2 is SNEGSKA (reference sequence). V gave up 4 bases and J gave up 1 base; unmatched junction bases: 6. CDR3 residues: CSAKGQGIPNTEAFF. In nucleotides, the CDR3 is TGCAGTGCTAAGGGACAGGGGATTCCGAACACTGAAGCTTTCTTT.